Shown below are 3 T cell receptor beta chains from a single sample sequenced in a study of Ad26.COV2.S vaccination and SARS-CoV-2 variants. Clones were read by immunoSEQ multiplex PCR, and TCRdb kept only the in-frame ones, dropping some. This sample carries more than 300,000 clones, approximately 86% of them seen once, and the ten largest clones take approximately 2%. Specified treatment: roughly 18 received Ad26.COV2.S at low or high dose, single or two shots; roughly five received placebo; per-sample allocation not given. Collection of the samples took place on day 63 after the first injection of vaccine or placebo. The sample consisted of peripheral blood, taken in a trial of Ad26.COV2.S vaccine versus placebo. Source of these receptors: a person between 18 and 59 years old who received the Ad26.COV2.S COVID-19 vaccine or a placebo.

The chain couples TRBV19 to TRBJ1-2; 9 bases fit TRBD1. The ends lost 8 bases at V and 8 bases at J; junction bases unmatched: 9. The germline V gene encodes CDR1 LNHDA and CDR2 SQIVND (reference sequence). This CDR3 comprises 13 residues. The CDR3 DNA reads as TGTGCCAGTGCCGTACAGGGGGCGCGCGGCTACACCTTC. Translation: CASAVQGARGYTF. The full variable domain, with the rest looked up from reference TRBV19 and TRBJ1-2, is DGGITQSPKYLFRKEGQNVTLSCEQNLNHDAMYWYRQDPGQGLRLIYYSQIVNDFQKGDIAEGYSVSREKKESFPLTVTSAQKNPTAFYLCASAVQGARGYTFGSGTRLTVV.

The genes are TRBV12-5 and TRBJ1-5, with D perhaps TRBD1 (5 bases). Germline V gene data show CDR1 as LGHNT and CDR2 as FRNRAP. This CDR3 contains 14 residues. The ends were cut back, 4 bases at V and 4 bases at J, with 11 bases in the middle. The CDR3 sequence is CASGWGRGNQPQHF. The CDR3 DNA reads as TGTGCTAGTGGTTGGGGACGGGGGAATCAGCCCCAGCATTTT.

The chain combines TRBV7-2 with TRBJ1-2, with 11 bases lining up with TRBD1. The J segment lost 7 bases and the V segment lost 5 bases, leaving 9 bases of the junction unmatched. Germline CDR1 SGHTA, CDR2 FQGNSA. This CDR3 spans 15 amino acids. The CDR3 loop reads CASSGRRTGGSGYTF. Written as DNA, the CDR3 is TGTGCCAGCAGCGGCCGGCGGACAGGGGGCTCTGGCTACACCTTC.